This T cell receptor (beta chain) is from a study of T cell repertoires in cytomegalovirus infection. TCRdb re-derived calls from the reads in MiXCR, one entry per CDR3 protein. Of nearly 650,000 distinct CDR3 sequences listed, 20% to 25% are singletons. The sequence was obtained from a human donor in good health (CMV status not recorded). Some clones in this sample may be carry-over from other donors' samples. The sample taken for sequencing was CD8+ T cells from PBMCs.

The CDR3 protein is CSARRAGALSSYNEQFF. In DNA, the CDR3 is TGCAGTGCTAGACGCGCGGGGGCCCTCAGCTCCTACAATGAGCAGTTCTTC. The chain is built from TRBV20-1 and TRBJ2-1; D possibly corresponds to TRBD2 (7 bases). The V and J ends lost 2 bases and 0 bases respectively, with 17 bases between them. Germline lookup yields CDR1 DFQATT and CDR2 SNEGSKA (reference sequence). The CDR3 has 17 residues.